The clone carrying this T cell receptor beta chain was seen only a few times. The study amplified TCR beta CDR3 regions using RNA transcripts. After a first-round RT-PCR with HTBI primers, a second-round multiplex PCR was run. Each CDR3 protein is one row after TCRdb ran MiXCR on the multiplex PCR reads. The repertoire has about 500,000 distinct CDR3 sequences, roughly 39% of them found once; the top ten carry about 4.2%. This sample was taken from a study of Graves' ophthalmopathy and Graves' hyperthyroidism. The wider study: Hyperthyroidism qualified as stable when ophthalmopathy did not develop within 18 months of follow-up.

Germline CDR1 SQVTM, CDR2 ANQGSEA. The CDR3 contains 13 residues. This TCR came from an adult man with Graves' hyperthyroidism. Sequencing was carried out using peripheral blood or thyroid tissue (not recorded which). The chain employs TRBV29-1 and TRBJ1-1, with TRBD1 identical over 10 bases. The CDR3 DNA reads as TGCAGTCAAGAAGGGACAGGGGCCACTGAAGCTTTCTTT. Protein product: CSQEGTGATEAFF. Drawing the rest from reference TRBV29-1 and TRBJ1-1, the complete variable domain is SAVISQKPSRDICQRGTSLTIQCQVDSQVTMMFWYRQQPGQSLTLIATANQGSEATYESGFVIDKFPISRPNLTFSTLTVSNMSPEDSSIYLCSQEGTGATEAFFGQGTRLTVV.